The source of this TCR beta chain is a study of monozygotic twins with inflammatory bowel disease. Findings and caveats of the study: Patients got different immunosuppressive treatments, which may have made their repertoires more variable.

Through template switching, UMIs that included a 6-nucleotide sample barcode were added. After re-calling the 5' RACE reads, TCRdb lists one entry per CDR3 protein, DNA absent. The table for this sample gives about 160,000 distinct CDR3 sequences. In the case of this clonotype: No antigen is known for it.

Sequencing was performed on blood. The sequence was collected from a human donor with ulcerative colitis or Crohn's disease, or a healthy co-twin of an affected twin (not recorded which).

Here the CDR3 reads CAWSTAGAQYF. The V call is TRBV30, the J call TRBJ2-3; the TCRdb call, TRBD1, lacks DNA for checking. This CDR3 has 11 amino acids. Germline CDR1 GTSNPN, CDR2 SVGIG (reference sequence).